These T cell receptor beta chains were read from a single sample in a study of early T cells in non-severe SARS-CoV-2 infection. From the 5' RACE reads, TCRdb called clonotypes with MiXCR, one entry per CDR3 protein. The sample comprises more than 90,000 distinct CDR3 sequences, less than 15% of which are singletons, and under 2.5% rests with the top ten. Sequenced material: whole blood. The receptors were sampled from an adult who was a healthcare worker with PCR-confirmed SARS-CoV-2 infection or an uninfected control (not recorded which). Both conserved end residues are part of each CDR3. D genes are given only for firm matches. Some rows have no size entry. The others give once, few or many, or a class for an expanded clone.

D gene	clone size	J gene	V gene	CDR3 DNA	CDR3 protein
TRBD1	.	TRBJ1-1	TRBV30	TGTGCCCCCTCCAGGGGGTACATGAACACTGAAGCTTTCTTT	CAPSRGYMNTEAFF
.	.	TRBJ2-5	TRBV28	TGTGTCAGCAGGTCTGGGCCAGGGGTTGAGACCCAGTACTTC	CVSRSGPGVETQYF
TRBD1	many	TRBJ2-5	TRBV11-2	TGTGCCAGCAGCCAGGGGACAGAAACGGCAGAGACCCAGTACTTC	CASSQGTETAETQYF
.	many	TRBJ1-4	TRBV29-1	TGCAGCGTTGAGAGGACTATCGGTGAAAAACTGTTTTTT	CSVERTIGEKLFF
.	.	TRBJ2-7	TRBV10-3	TGTGCCATCAGTGAGTCGAAAAACCTCCTCGTCTACGAGCAGTACTTC	CAISESKNLLVYEQYF
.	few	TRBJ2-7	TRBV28	TGTGCCACCAAAGCCTACGAGCAGTACTTC	CATKAYEQYF
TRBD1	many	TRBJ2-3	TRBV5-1	TGCGCCAGCGTCCGATTACCGGGACAGAGCACAGATACGCAGTATTTT	CASVRLPGQSTDTQYF
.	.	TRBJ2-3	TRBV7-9	TGTGCCAGCAGTCCCTCGACCCAAGACTATTTTTTCGGGTCGACAGATACGCAGTATTTT	CASSPSTQDYFFGSTDTQYF
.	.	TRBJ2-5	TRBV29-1	TGCTGCGTTTTGGAGTACCAAGAGACCCAGTACTTC	CCVLEYQETQYF
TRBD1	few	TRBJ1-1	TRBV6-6	TGTGCCAGCAGTTATGGGACAGCCTACACTGAAGCTTTCTTT	CASSYGTAYTEAFF
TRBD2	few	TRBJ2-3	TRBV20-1	TGCAGTGCTAGGGCCGGCGGGGGGAGAGATACGCAGTATTTT	CSARAGGGRDTQYF
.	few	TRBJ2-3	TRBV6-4	TGTGCCAGCAGTGACCAGGCCACAGATACGCAGTATTTT	CASSDQATDTQYF
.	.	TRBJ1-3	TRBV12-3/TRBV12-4	TGTGCCAGCAGCCAAAAGACAGCCACCTCTGGAAACACCATATATTTT	CASSQKTATSGNTIYF
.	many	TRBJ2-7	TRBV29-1	TGCAGCGTCAGGGTTAGGGCATCCTACGAGCAGTACTTC	CSVRVRASYEQYF
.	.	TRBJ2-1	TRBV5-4	TGTGCCAGCCAACTAGCAGATCACAATGAGCAGTTCTTC	CASQLADHNEQFF
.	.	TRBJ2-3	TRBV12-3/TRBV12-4	TGTGCCAGCAGTTTTCAGGACCGGGTCACAGATACGCAGTATTTT	CASSFQDRVTDTQYF
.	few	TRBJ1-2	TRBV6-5	TGTGCCAGCAGTCCCCAGGGACGAGGCTACACCTTC	CASSPQGRGYTF
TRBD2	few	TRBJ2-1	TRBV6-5	TGTGCCAGCAGTTGGACTAGCGGGGCCTCGAGCTCCTACAATGAGCAGTTCTTC	CASSWTSGASSSYNEQFF
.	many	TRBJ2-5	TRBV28	TGTGCCAGCAGAGGAGAGGGGGGCTGGGAGACCCAGTACTTC	CASRGEGGWETQYF
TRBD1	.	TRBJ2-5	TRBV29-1	TGCAGCGCACACAGGGGACAAGAGACCCAGTACTTC	CSAHRGQETQYF
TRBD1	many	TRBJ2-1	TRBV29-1	TGCAGCGTCAACAGGGGATCTGGCAATGAGCAGTTCTTC	CSVNRGSGNEQFF
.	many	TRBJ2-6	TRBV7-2	TGTGCCAGCAGCCCAACCTCGGAGCACAACGTCCTGACTTTC	CASSPTSEHNVLTF
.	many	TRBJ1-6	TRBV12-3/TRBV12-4	TGTGCCAGCAGTTTCCTAGGGTTGGATTCACCCCTCCACTTT	CASSFLGLDSPLHF
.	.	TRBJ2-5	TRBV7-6	TGTGCCAGCAGCCGAACCGGACTCCCCCCAGAGACCCAGTACTTC	CASSRTGLPPETQYF
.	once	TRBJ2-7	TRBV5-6	TGTGCCAGCAGCTTGGCTAGCAGGAACCCTTACAACGAGCAGTACTTC	CASSLASRNPYNEQYF
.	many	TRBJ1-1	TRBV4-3	TGCGCCAGCAGCCAACAGCGGACAATCACTGAAGCTTTCTTT	CASSQQRTITEAFF
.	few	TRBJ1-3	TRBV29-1	TGCAGCGTCATAAACCAGGTCCTCTCTGGAAACACCATATATTTT	CSVINQVLSGNTIYF
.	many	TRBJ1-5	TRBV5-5	TGTGCCAGCAGCTCGGGGGGGCCTTTGCAGCCCCAGCATTTT	CASSSGGPLQPQHF
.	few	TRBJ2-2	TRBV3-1	TGTGCCAGCAGCCATTGGGGACCCGGGGAGCTGTTTTTT	CASSHWGPGELFF
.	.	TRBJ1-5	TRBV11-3	TGTGCCAGCAGCTTACCCCCCCCAAGCAATCAGCCCCAGCATTTT	CASSLPPPSNQPQHF
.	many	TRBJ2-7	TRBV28	TGTGCCAGCAGTTTATTATCCCTTAAAGGTCCTTCCGAAGTTTACGAGCAGTACTTC	CASSLLSLKGPSEVYEQYF
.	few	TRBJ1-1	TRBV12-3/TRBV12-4	TGTGCCAGCAGTTTAAGAGGGGCCCACACTGAAGCTTTCTTT	CASSLRGAHTEAFF
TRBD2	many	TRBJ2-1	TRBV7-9	TGTGCCAGCAGCGTGGGTCGACTAGCGGGTGTCAATGAGCAGTTCTTC	CASSVGRLAGVNEQFF
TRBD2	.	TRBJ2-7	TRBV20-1	TGCAGTGCTTATAGCGGGAGCTCCTACGAGCAGTACTTC	CSAYSGSSYEQYF
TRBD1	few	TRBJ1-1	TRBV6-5	TGTGCCAGCAGTTCCAATAAACAGGGGAAGGTCGGTGAAGCTTTCTTT	CASSSNKQGKVGEAFF
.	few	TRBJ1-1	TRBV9	TGTGCCAGCAGCAAACAACCAATGAACACTGAAGCTTTCTTT	CASSKQPMNTEAFF
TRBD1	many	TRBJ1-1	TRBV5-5	TGTGCCAGCAGCCAACGACAGGGCCGGAACACTGAAGCTTTCTTT	CASSQRQGRNTEAFF
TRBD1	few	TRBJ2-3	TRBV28	TGTGCCAGCTTGACAGGGCCCACAGATACGCAGTATTTT	CASLTGPTDTQYF
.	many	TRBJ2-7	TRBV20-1	TGCAGTGCTGGAAAATTTGGAACCTACGAGCAGTACTTC	CSAGKFGTYEQYF
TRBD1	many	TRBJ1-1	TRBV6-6	TGTGCCAGCGGCGGGACAGGGATCCCTGAAGCTTTCTTT	CASGGTGIPEAFF
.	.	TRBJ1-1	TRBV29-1	TGCAGCGTTGTTCGAGGGGACACTGAAGCCTTCTTT	CSVVRGDTEAFF
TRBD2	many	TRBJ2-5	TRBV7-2	TGTGCCAGCAGCCAGCGGGGTCGGGGTGGTGAGACCCAGTACTTC	CASSQRGRGGETQYF
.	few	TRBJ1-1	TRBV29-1	TGCAGCGTTGTTAAACCCCTCAACACTGAAGCTTTCTTT	CSVVKPLNTEAFF
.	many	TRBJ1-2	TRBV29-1	TGCAGCGTTGAAGATCGGGGGGAAATCTATGGCTACACCTTC	CSVEDRGEIYGYTF
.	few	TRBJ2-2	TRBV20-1	TGCAGTGCTAGACCCTCGAACACCGGGGAGCTGTTTTTT	CSARPSNTGELFF
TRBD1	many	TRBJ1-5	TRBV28	TGTGCCAGCAGTTTATGGCAGGGGGGCAATCAGCCCCAGCATTTT	CASSLWQGGNQPQHF
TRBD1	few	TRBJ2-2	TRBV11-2	TGTGCCAGCAGCTCCGGGACAGCGAACACCGGGGAGCTGTTTTTT	CASSSGTANTGELFF
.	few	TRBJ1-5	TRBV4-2	TGTGCCAGCAGCCCGACAGAATATAGCAATCAGCCCCAGCATTTT	CASSPTEYSNQPQHF
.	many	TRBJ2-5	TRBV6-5	TGTGCCAGCAGTTCCTCGGGGCCCCATAAGACCCAGTACTTC	CASSSSGPHKTQYF
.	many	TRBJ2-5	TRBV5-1	TGCGCCAGCAACCGAGCCCTCTATTACCAAGAGACCCAGTACTTC	CASNRALYYQETQYF
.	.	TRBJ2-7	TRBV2	TGTGCCAGCAGTGAGGGTTACAGGAATTACGAGCAGTACTTC	CASSEGYRNYEQYF
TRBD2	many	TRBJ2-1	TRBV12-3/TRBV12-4	TGTGCCAGCAGTTTACTAGCGGGGACACCTGAGCAGTTCTTC	CASSLLAGTPEQFF